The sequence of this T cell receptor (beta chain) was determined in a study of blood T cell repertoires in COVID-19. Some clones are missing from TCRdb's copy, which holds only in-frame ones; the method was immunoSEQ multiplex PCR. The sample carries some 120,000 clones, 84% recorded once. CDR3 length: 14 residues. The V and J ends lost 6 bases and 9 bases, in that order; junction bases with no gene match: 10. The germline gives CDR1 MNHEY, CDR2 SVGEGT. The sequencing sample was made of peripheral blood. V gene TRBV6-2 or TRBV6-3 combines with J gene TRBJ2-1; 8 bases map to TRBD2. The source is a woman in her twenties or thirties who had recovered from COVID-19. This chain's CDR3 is CASSVLRGGPEQFF. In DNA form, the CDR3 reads TGTGCCAGCAGCGTCCTCCGGGGGGGCCCTGAGCAGTTCTTC.